These 25 T cell receptor beta chains were all obtained from the same sample, sequenced in a study of shared clonotypes between healthy human individuals. Sequenced by immunoSEQ multiplex PCR; TCRdb stores in-frame clones only, minus some. The profile shows about 2.1 million clones, just under 95% of them singletons. CD45RO-negative cells were positively selected for CCR7, leaving out terminally differentiated effector memory CD45RA+ cells. The sequencing sample was made of naive CD8+ T cells from PBMCs. The receptors derive from a man aged 18 to 35 in good health. Some clones in this sample may be carry-over from other donors' samples.

This clone has more than one count but fewer than ten. This rearrangement joins TRBV6-5 to TRBJ1-1; a weak D match, TRBD1 (6 bases). The CDR3 loop spans 14 amino acids. V lost 5 bases, J lost 4 bases, and 14 bases lay in between. From germline, CDR1 is MNHEY and CDR2 SVGAGI. The CDR3 DNA reads as TGTGCCAGCAGTCCTCAGGGGAGGGCCACTGAAGCTTTCTTT. Residues: CASSPQGRATEAFF.

The chain uses TRBV14 and TRBJ2-3, with 8 nucleotides matching TRBD1. Germline V CDR1 and CDR2: SGHDN, FVKESK. The CDR3 is 15 amino acids. Losses at the gene ends were 1 base for V and 4 bases for J; bases not matched to a gene: 4. CDR3 sequence reads: CASSQAGQGADTQYF. The CDR3 DNA is TGTGCCAGCAGCCAAGCCGGACAGGGCGCAGATACGCAGTATTTT.

The chain uses TRBV7-9 and TRBJ2-7; the D gene could be TRBD1 or TRBD2 (6 bases each). Germline V gene lookup returns CDR1 SEHNR and CDR2 FQNEAQ (reference sequence). Trimming shortened V by 5 bases and J by 0 bases, and 14 bases separated the two germline ends. The CDR3 contains 15 residues. In DNA form, the CDR3 reads TGTGCCAGCAGCCCCGGGGGCAGGCACTCCTACGAGCAGTACTTC. It codes for CASSPGGRHSYEQYF.

The chain couples TRBV13 to TRBJ2-7; 14 bases align to TRBD2. The V gene end was trimmed by 5 bases and the J gene end by 5 bases; junction bases not matched to a gene: 8. Germline CDR1 is PRHDT and CDR2 is FYEKMQ (reference sequence). The CDR3 consists of 16 residues. The CDR3 sequence: CASSAPGTSGSDEQYF. DNA of the CDR3: TGTGCCAGCAGCGCCCCCGGGACTAGCGGGAGTGACGAGCAGTACTTC.

The chain carries TRBV18 and TRBJ1-4; TRBD1 might be the D (5 bases). The V end was cut by 5 bases, the J end by 7 bases, with 11 bases between. The CDR3 is 13 amino acids. Germline V lookup: CDR1 KGHSH, CDR2 LQKENI. In nucleotides, the CDR3 is TGTGCCAGCTCAACCGGGACGTCTGAAAAACTGTTTTTT. As protein: CASSTGTSEKLFF.

The chain links TRBV7-9 to TRBJ2-1; D is uncertain. The germline V and J ends were trimmed by 5 bases and 0 bases, with 8 bases remaining between them. CDR1 SEHNR and CDR2 FQNEAQ come from the germline V gene (reference sequence). This CDR3 has 14 residues. The CDR3: CASSRLSSYNEQFF. CDR3 nucleotide sequence: TGTGCCAGCAGCCGGCTCAGCTCCTACAATGAGCAGTTCTTC.

The V and J genes are TRBV4-1 and TRBJ2-6; D uncertain. Trimming removed 2 bases at V and 2 bases at J, with 7 bases between. The CDR3 sequence is 15 residues long. Per the germline V gene, CDR1 is MGHRA and CDR2 is YSYEKL. CDR3 region: CASSQSTPGANVLTF. Written as DNA, the CDR3 is TGCGCCAGCAGCCAAAGTACGCCTGGGGCCAACGTCCTGACTTTC.

V gene TRBV7-9 combines with J gene TRBJ2-7; 7 bases match TRBD2. From germline, CDR1 is SEHNR and CDR2 FQNEAQ (reference sequence). Germline trimming cut 4 bases from V and 3 bases from J; bases unmatched to any gene: 12. CDR3 size: 16 residues. The CDR3 protein is CASSSSEERDVYEQYF. CDR3 sequence (DNA): TGTGCCAGCAGCTCTTCGGAGGAGCGGGACGTCTACGAGCAGTACTTC.

This clone was observed once. The chain links TRBV2 to TRBJ2-3; no definite D call. The germline CDR1 and CDR2 sequences are SNHLY and FYNNEI. The CDR3 is 14 residues long. Trimming left V 7 bases short and J 0 bases short, with 11 bases between. The CDR3 sequence: CASMPSSSTDTQYF. For the CDR3, the DNA is TGTGCCAGCATGCCCTCCTCCAGCACAGATACGCAGTATTTT.

This clone is a singleton in its sample. V and J are TRBV6-5 and TRBJ1-2; 11 bases fit TRBD1. Germline V gene sequence: CDR1 MNHEY, CDR2 SVGAGI. With V trimmed by 8 bases and J by 6 bases, 11 bases remained unmatched. The CDR3 sequence is 15 residues long. CDR3 coding DNA: TGTGCCAGCGTGCACCTGGGACAGGGGGTTGATGGCTACACCTTC. Translated, it gives CASVHLGQGVDGYTF.

The CDR3 here is CASSPLLSYEQYF. CDR3 sequence (DNA): TGTGCCAGCAGCCCCCTCTTATCCTACGAGCAGTACTTC. This chain uses TRBV7-2 with TRBJ2-7; no definite D call. This CDR3 comprises 13 residues. Germline CDR1 reads SGHTA; CDR2 reads FQGNSA. The V end lost 5 bases, the J end lost 1 base, and 9 bases lay between the germline ends.

The chain links TRBV19 to TRBJ2-7; maybe TRBD1 (5 bases). V was trimmed by 1 base and J by 0 bases, leaving 19 bases between them. CDR1 and CDR2 from the germline V gene are LNHDA and SQIVND (reference sequence). This CDR3 is built from 18 residues. CDR3 nucleotide sequence: TGTGCCAGTAGTATAGGGCCCAGTACTCAGGGCTTCTCCTACGAGCAGTACTTC. Translated: CASSIGPSTQGFSYEQYF.

The rearrangement links TRBV25-1 to TRBJ2-3; D is possibly TRBD1 (5 bases). The germline gives CDR1 MGHDK, CDR2 SYGVNS. The CDR3 covers 14 residues. V was shortened by 3 bases and J by 2 bases, with 9 bases between the two germline ends. CDR3 protein: CASSEGRDTDTQYF. CDR3 in DNA: TGTGCCAGCAGTGAGGGCAGGGACACAGATACGCAGTATTTT.

The chain couples TRBV6-5 to TRBJ2-7; no clear D gene. V gave up 2 bases and J gave up 6 bases, with 14 bases separating them. The CDR3 is 14 amino acids. Germline lookup yields CDR1 MNHEY and CDR2 SVGAGI. The CDR3 region is CASSYPGSASEQYF. CDR3 nucleotides: TGTGCCAGCAGTTACCCAGGATCGGCGTCCGAGCAGTACTTC.

This chain links TRBV2 with TRBJ2-2, with D perhaps TRBD1 (6 bases). From germline, CDR1 is SNHLY and CDR2 FYNNEI. Between the trimmed V and J ends, which lost 2 bases and 1 base, there was a span of 14 bases. This CDR3 region has 17 residues. The CDR3 nucleotides read TGTGCCAGCAGTGAAAGGGGTTGGGGACAGAACACCGGGGAGCTGTTTTTT. It is translated as CASSERGWGQNTGELFF. The full variable domain, completed using reference TRBV2 and TRBJ2-2, is EPEVTQTPSHQVTQMGQEVILRCVPISNHLYFYWYRQILGQKVEFLVSFYNNEISEKSEIFDDQFSVERPDGSNFTLKIRSTKLEDSAMYFCASSERGWGQNTGELFFGEGSRLTVL.

The V gene is TRBV4-1, the J gene TRBJ2-1; no definite D call. V was pared by 4 bases and J by 0 bases, with 13 bases between. This CDR3 has 16 amino acids. CDR1 and CDR2 from the germline V gene are MGHRA and YSYEKL. CDR3 nucleotide sequence: TGCGCCAGCAGCCCACCGACTTACCGCTCCTACAATGAGCAGTTCTTC. Its translation is CASSPPTYRSYNEQFF.

The chain has TRBV6-6 and TRBJ1-1; no reliable D call. Germline V CDR1 and CDR2: MNHNY, SVGAGI (reference sequence). V was clipped by 7 bases and J by 3 bases, with 9 bases between them. CDR3 size: 12 residues. The CDR3 is CASTMGYTEAFF. CDR3 DNA sequence: TGTGCCAGCACCATGGGATACACTGAAGCTTTCTTT.

This clone showed up just once. This chain connects TRBV23-1 to TRBJ1-1; 9 nucleotides agree with TRBD1. TRBV23-1 is recorded as an ORF, its role being uncertain. J was trimmed by 1 base and V by 6 bases; bases with no gene match: 6. The CDR3 totals 15 residues. CDR3 nucleotides: TGCGCCAGCAGAGAACAGGGGGCGCAGAACACTGAAGCTTTCTTT. This gives the protein CASREQGAQNTEAFF.

The rearrangement uses TRBV7-2 and TRBJ2-2, with TRBD2 as a possible D gene (5 bases). With 5 bases removed from V and 1 base from J, the gap between germline ends came to 14 bases. The CDR3 has 16 amino acids. The V gene's germline CDR1 is SGHTA and CDR2 FQGNSA. The CDR3 protein is CASSPRTPQNTGELFF. The CDR3 DNA sequence: TGTGCCAGCAGCCCGAGGACTCCCCAGAACACCGGGGAGCTGTTTTTT.

The chain recombines TRBV19 with TRBJ2-7; 14 nucleotides align to TRBD2. CDR3 size: 16 residues. Germline trimming cut 5 bases from V and 0 bases from J; bases unmatched to any gene: 3. Germline V gene sequence: CDR1 LNHDA, CDR2 SQIVND (reference sequence). Written as DNA, the CDR3 is TGTGCCAGTAGTGGACTAGCGGGAGGCACCTCCTACGAGCAGTACTTC. Translation: CASSGLAGGTSYEQYF.

The chain combines TRBV5-6 with TRBJ1-3; a possible D gene is TRBD1 (5 bases). V lost 1 base, J lost 0 bases, and 11 bases lay in between. Germline CDR1 SGHDT, CDR2 YYEEEE. The CDR3 runs 16 residues. The CDR3 bases are TGTGCCAGCAGCTTGATAGGGACCGCCTCTGGAAACACCATATATTTT. Translation gives CASSLIGTASGNTIYF. Based on the CDR3 plus reference TRBV5-6 and TRBJ1-3, the full variable domain is DAGVTQSPTHLIKTRGQQVTLRCSPKSGHDTVSWYQQALGQGPQFIFQYYEEEERQRGNFPDRFSGHQFPNYSSELNVNALLLGDSALYLCASSLIGTASGNTIYFGEGSWLTVV.

The V gene is TRBV10-2, the J gene TRBJ2-5; D call uncertain. Germline lookup yields CDR1 WSHSY and CDR2 SAAADI. V lost 4 bases, J lost 0 bases, and 15 bases lay in between. This CDR3 has 16 amino acids. The CDR3 DNA sequence: TGCGCCAGCAGTGCTTTTGAAGGTCGGGACCAAGAGACCCAGTACTTC. Translating gives CASSAFEGRDQETQYF.

The CDR3 is CASSPLLRGYYNEQFF. Written as DNA, the CDR3 is TGCGCCAGCAGCCCGCTCCTGAGAGGATACTACAATGAGCAGTTCTTC. The chain links TRBV10-1 to TRBJ2-1; D is unresolved. The V gene's germline CDR1 is WNHNN and CDR2 SYGVQD (reference sequence). V gave up 6 bases and J gave up 3 bases, with 18 bases separating them. The CDR3 covers 16 residues.

The count of this clone is one. This chain uses TRBV10-3 with TRBJ2-2, with D uncertain. The CDR3 runs 15 residues. Germline CDR1 and CDR2: ENHRY and SYGVKD. Trimming took off 1 base at V and 4 bases at J, with 10 bases between the two ends. The CDR3 region is CAISEFRGGTGELFF. The CDR3 nucleotides are TGTGCCATCAGTGAGTTTCGCGGCGGCACCGGGGAGCTGTTTTTT.

The rearrangement joins TRBV6-6 to TRBJ1-1; D gene ambiguous. Germline values: CDR1 MNHNY, CDR2 SVGAGI (reference sequence). CDR3 length: 11 amino acids. V shed 2 bases and J shed 6 bases, with 4 bases lying between them. CDR3 DNA: TGTGCCAGCAGTTACAAAGCTGAAGCTTTCTTT. Encoded protein: CASSYKAEAFF.